This passage covers 27 T cell receptor beta chains from one sample sequenced in a study of human T cells and chemical hapten exposure. TCRdb passed the RACE reads through MiXCR, listing each CDR3 protein once. The sample lists about 100,000 distinct CDR3 sequences, approximately 11% occurring once. Time point: patch test 1, 2 weeks after DPC sensitization. Treatment noted: therapeutic diphenylcyclopropenone sensitization with weekly scalp DPC. The sample was whole blood, taken in connection with sensitization to the hapten diphenylcyclopropenone (DPC). Every receptor here comes from a woman aged 40 to 55 with alopecia areata. Some clones in this sample may be carry-over from other donors' samples.

This clonotype was picked up many times. This rearrangement joins TRBV7-2 to TRBJ2-5, with 8 nucleotides matching TRBD2. This CDR3 is 13 amino acids long. The junction had 2 bases not matched to a gene; V was cut back by 4 bases and J by 4 bases. Germline CDR1 SGHTA, CDR2 FQGNSA. The CDR3, as DNA: TGTGCCAGCAGCTATGGGACTAGAGAGACCCAGTACTTC. Translating gives CASSYGTRETQYF.

This chain joins TRBV4-1 and TRBJ2-7; 10 nucleotides align to TRBD1. Germline loops: CDR1 MGHRA, CDR2 YSYEKL. The trim removed 4 bases at V and 5 bases at J, leaving 8 bases unmatched. The CDR3 length is 15 residues. The chain's CDR3 is CASSRLPGTGDEQYF. The CDR3 DNA reads as TGCGCCAGCAGCCGGTTACCGGGGACAGGGGACGAGCAGTACTTC.

In its sample, this clonotype was seen a few times. The rearrangement joins TRBV7-9 to TRBJ2-7; no clear D gene. The CDR3 is made up of 13 amino acids. V was trimmed by 5 bases and J by 7 bases, leaving 15 bases between them. From germline, CDR1 is SEHNR and CDR2 FQNEAQ (reference sequence). The CDR3 protein is CASSPTGLPEQYF. The DNA of the CDR3 is TGTGCCAGCAGCCCGACGGGTCTTCCAGAGCAGTACTTC.

V is TRBV5-5 and J is TRBJ2-1; 9 nucleotides align to TRBD2. Germline assignment: CDR1 SGHKS and CDR2 YYEKEE (reference sequence). The CDR3 runs to 13 residues. V lost 7 bases to trimming and J lost 7 bases; unmatched junction nucleotides: 6. CDR3 coding DNA: TGTGCCAGCGCTAGCGGGGCGATTAATGAGCAGTTCTTC. It specifies CASASGAINEQFF.

V usage is TRBV7-2 and J usage is TRBJ1-2, with 7 bases lining up with TRBD1. This CDR3 has 14 residues. Trimming at V came to 1 base and at J to 3 bases, leaving 2 bases not matched to a gene. The germline V gene has CDR1 SGHTA and CDR2 FQGNSA. CDR3: CASSLDGTDYGYTF. CDR3 DNA sequence: TGTGCCAGCAGCTTAGATGGGACAGACTATGGCTACACCTTC.

In its sample, this clonotype was seen many times. The chain couples TRBV7-3 to TRBJ1-1; tentative D call: TRBD1 (6 bases). The V gene lost 3 bases and the J gene lost 12 bases, with 17 bases spanning the gap. Per the germline V gene, CDR1 is SGHTA and CDR2 is FQGTGA. The CDR3 is made up of 13 amino acids. For the CDR3, the DNA is TGTGCCAGCAGCTTCCGGGGGCTTGGGGAAACTTTCTTT. It yields the protein CASSFRGLGETFF.

This clonotype was found a few times. V is TRBV14 and J is TRBJ2-7; D not certain. The length of the CDR3 is 13 residues. Deletions cut 5 bases from V and 2 bases from J, with 10 bases between. The V gene's germline CDR1 is SGHDN and CDR2 FVKESK. CDR3 coding DNA: TGTGCCAGCAGCTCGGACGGAGCCTACGAGCAGTACTTC. Amino acids: CASSSDGAYEQYF.

This clonotype was counted a few times. The chain employs TRBV6-2 or TRBV6-3 and TRBJ1-1; D possibly corresponds to TRBD1 (5 bases). The CDR3 spans 15 residues. Germline CDR1 reads MNHEY; CDR2 reads SVGEGT. V was trimmed by 7 bases and J by 5 bases, leaving 20 bases between them. DNA for the CDR3: TGTGCCAGCACCCCTGGGGGAGGGGTCTGGACTGAAGCTTTCTTT. Protein sequence: CASTPGGGVWTEAFF.

This clonotype was recorded many times. The genes are TRBV7-6 and TRBJ2-7; unclear D gene. Germline values: CDR1 SGHVS, CDR2 FNYEAQ. The CDR3 totals 18 residues. Trimming removed 5 bases from V and 0 bases from J, with 23 bases in between. The CDR3 spells CASSAIKGAGLSSYEQYF. The CDR3 DNA reads as TGTGCCAGCAGCGCCATTAAGGGTGCTGGCCTTAGCTCCTACGAGCAGTACTTC. Full variable domain (outside the CDR3, taken from reference TRBV7-6 and TRBJ2-7): GAGVSQSPRYKVTKRGQDVALRCDPISGHVSLYWYRQALGQGPEFLTYFNYEAQQDKSGLPNDRFSAERPEGSISTLTIQRTEQRDSAMYRCASSAIKGAGLSSYEQYFGPGTRLTVT.

The V call is TRBV12-3 or TRBV12-4, the J call TRBJ2-3; 13 nucleotides agree with TRBD2. Unmatched junction bases numbered 4, after V lost 5 bases and J lost 2 bases. The CDR3 is 16 residues long. The CDR3 region is CASSGGLAGNTDTQYF. Written as DNA, the CDR3 is TGTGCCAGCAGTGGGGGACTAGCGGGGAACACAGATACGCAGTATTTT.

V is TRBV20-1 and J is TRBJ1-3; D is possibly TRBD1 (5 bases). CDR3 size: 13 residues. The V gene's germline CDR1 is DFQATT and CDR2 SNEGSKA (reference sequence). The CDR3 reads CGETGRGTNTIYF. The CDR3 nucleotides are TGCGGCGAGACTGGGCGGGGGACAAACACCATATATTTT.

This clonotype was recorded many times. The chain couples TRBV7-2 to TRBJ2-5, with no clear D. CDR3 size: 11 residues. Germline V CDR1 and CDR2: SGHTA, FQGNSA. V dropped 6 bases and J dropped 1 base, with 3 bases sitting between them. The CDR3 spells CASSAQETQYF. As DNA, the CDR3 is TGTGCCAGCAGTGCCCAAGAGACCCAGTACTTC.

The chain is built from TRBV6-5 and TRBJ2-1, with TRBD2 identical over 8 bases. V was pared by 7 bases and J by 5 bases, with 7 bases of the junction left unmatched. The germline CDR1 and CDR2 sequences are MNHEY and SVGAGI. The CDR3 is 14 amino acids. CDR3 coding DNA: TGTGCCAGCACAGCGGGAGTTCGGAACAATGAGCAGTTCTTC. This gives the protein CASTAGVRNNEQFF.

This clonotype was observed a few times. The rearrangement uses TRBV29-1 and TRBJ1-1; the D gene is possibly TRBD1 (5 bases). V shed 5 bases and J shed 2 bases, with 12 bases lying between them. Per the germline V gene, CDR1 is SQVTM and CDR2 is ANQGSEA. The CDR3 runs to 13 residues. In nucleotides, the CDR3 is TGCAGCGTTCTCGGGACTCTTAACACTGAAGCTTTCTTT. Its translation is CSVLGTLNTEAFF.

This clonotype was counted between two and nine times. The chain is built from TRBV5-1 and TRBJ2-2; 11 bases are a match to TRBD2. V dropped 3 bases and J dropped 2; count of bases not matched to a gene: 3. The CDR3 is made up of 16 amino acids. Germline loops: CDR1 SGHRS, CDR2 YFSETQ. CDR3 DNA: TGCGCCAGCAGCTCCGGACTAGCGGGTAACACCGGGGAGCTGTTTTTT. Encoded protein: CASSSGLAGNTGELFF.

This clonotype was found many times. J is TRBJ2-1 and V is TRBV29-1; 8 bases align to TRBD1. This CDR3 has 11 residues. In germline, CDR1 is SQVTM, CDR2 ANQGSEA. J gave up 15 bases and V 7 bases, and 11 bases lay outside the gene matches. In nucleotides, the CDR3 is TGCAGCGCCGGACAGGGACTTCCTCGGTTCTTC. This translates into CSAGQGLPRFF.

Comment on this clonotype: A much larger clone is a single base away; this may be a read error. The genes are TRBV12-3 or TRBV12-4 and TRBJ1-6; TRBD1 is a possible D gene (6 bases). This CDR3 has 14 residues. CDR3 in amino acids: CASSPQGSDSPFHF. For the CDR3, the DNA is TGTGCCAGCAGCCCGCAGGGGTCGGATTCACCCTTCCACTTT.

The chain links TRBV20-1 to TRBJ2-3; D call uncertain. With 3 bases removed from V and 5 bases from J, the gap between germline ends came to 6 bases. The CDR3 is made up of 11 amino acids. Germline values: CDR1 DFQATT, CDR2 SNEGSKA (reference sequence). Here the CDR3 reads CSASRIDTQYF. In DNA form, the CDR3 reads TGCAGTGCTAGTCGGATAGATACGCAGTATTTT.

This clonotype appeared many times. This chain joins TRBV27 and TRBJ2-1; D is unclear. V lost 3 bases, J lost 6 bases, and 3 bases lay in between. Germline V gene data show CDR1 as MNHEY and CDR2 as SMNVEV (reference sequence). The CDR3 is 11 amino acids. Here the CDR3 reads CASSFGNEQFF. CDR3 sequence (DNA): TGTGCCAGCAGTTTTGGCAATGAGCAGTTCTTC.

A few counts support this clonotype. The gene calls are TRBV11-1 and TRBJ2-1; TRBD2 matches 11 bases. Germline V gene lookup returns CDR1 SGHAT and CDR2 FQDESV (reference sequence). V lost 1 base to trimming and J lost 9 bases; unmatched junction nucleotides: 8. CDR3 length equals 16 residues. The CDR3 protein is CASSLVDASGGSEQFF. DNA for the CDR3: TGTGCCAGCAGCTTAGTGGATGCTAGCGGGGGGTCTGAGCAGTTCTTC.

The chain carries TRBV29-1 and TRBJ2-1, with 8 bases matching TRBD1. CDR1 and CDR2 (germline): SQVTM, ANQGSEA. The CDR3 totals 12 residues. V gave up 3 bases and J gave up 10 bases; unmatched junction bases: 5. The CDR3 is CSVDQGAGEQFF. Here the CDR3 DNA reads TGCAGCGTTGACCAGGGGGCGGGAGAGCAGTTCTTC.

This clonotype was counted many times. V usage is TRBV6-5 and J usage is TRBJ2-7; 10 nucleotides match TRBD2. V was clipped by 7 bases and J by 5 bases; unmatched bases: 8. Germline CDR1 is MNHEY and CDR2 is SVGAGI. CDR3 length: 14 residues. CDR3 nucleotide sequence: TGTGCCAGCACCCCTAGCGGGAGCGGCAACGAGCAGTACTTC. It yields the protein CASTPSGSGNEQYF.

This clonotype has ten or more counts. The chain uses TRBV4-3 and TRBJ2-7; tentatively, D is TRBD1 (6 bases). The V and J ends lost 6 bases and 4 bases respectively, with 19 bases between them. Germline lookup yields CDR1 LGHNA and CDR2 YSLEER. CDR3 length: 15 residues. The CDR3 coding sequence is TGCGCCAGCAGTCAATATCAGGGGTCCGAGTACGAGCAGTACTTC. Translating gives CASSQYQGSEYEQYF.

This clonotype was recorded at least ten times. The CDR3 loop reads CASSLVAGAHYGYTF. CDR3 DNA: TGTGCCAGCAGTTTGGTTGCGGGGGCGCACTATGGCTACACCTTC. V and J are TRBV28 and TRBJ1-2, with D perhaps TRBD1 (6 bases). CDR1 MDHEN and CDR2 SYDVKM come from the germline V gene. V dropped 3 bases and J dropped 3 bases, with 14 bases sitting between them. The CDR3 runs 15 residues.

This clonotype was seen repeatedly, ten times or more. The chain couples TRBV5-1 to TRBJ2-2; the D gene is possibly TRBD2 (6 bases). Germline loops: CDR1 SGHRS, CDR2 YFSETQ. The CDR3 loop spans 16 amino acids. V lost 2 bases, J lost 4 bases, and 15 bases lay in between. The CDR3 DNA sequence: TGCGCCAGCAGCTTTAATGCAGTCGGGGGCACCGGGGAGCTGTTTTTT. This translates into CASSFNAVGGTGELFF.

This clonotype occurred a few times. V and J are TRBV7-2 and TRBJ2-5; the D gene is possibly TRBD2 (6 bases). V shed 6 bases and J shed 3 bases, with 11 bases lying between them. Germline lookup yields CDR1 SGHTA and CDR2 FQGNSA. The CDR3 spans 13 residues. CDR3 DNA: TGTGCCAGCAGGAGGGACTCAAAAGAGACCCAGTACTTC. This sequence encodes CASRRDSKETQYF. The variable domain in full, with the rest retrieved from reference TRBV7-2 and TRBJ2-5, is GAGVSQSPSNKVTEKGKDVELRCDPISGHTALYWYRQSLGQGLEFLIYFQGNSAPDKSGLPSDRFSAERTGGSVSTLTIQRTQQEDSAVYLCASRRDSKETQYFGPGTRLLVL.

V and J are TRBV27 and TRBJ1-6, with D possibly being TRBD1 (6 bases). The ends were cut back, 5 bases at V and 8 bases at J, with 19 bases in the middle. The CDR3 is 16 residues long. Germline V lookup: CDR1 MNHEY, CDR2 SMNVEV (reference sequence). The chain's CDR3 is CASSPTGAVWDSPLHF. CDR3 coding DNA: TGTGCCAGCAGTCCTACGGGGGCGGTATGGGATTCACCCCTCCACTTT.